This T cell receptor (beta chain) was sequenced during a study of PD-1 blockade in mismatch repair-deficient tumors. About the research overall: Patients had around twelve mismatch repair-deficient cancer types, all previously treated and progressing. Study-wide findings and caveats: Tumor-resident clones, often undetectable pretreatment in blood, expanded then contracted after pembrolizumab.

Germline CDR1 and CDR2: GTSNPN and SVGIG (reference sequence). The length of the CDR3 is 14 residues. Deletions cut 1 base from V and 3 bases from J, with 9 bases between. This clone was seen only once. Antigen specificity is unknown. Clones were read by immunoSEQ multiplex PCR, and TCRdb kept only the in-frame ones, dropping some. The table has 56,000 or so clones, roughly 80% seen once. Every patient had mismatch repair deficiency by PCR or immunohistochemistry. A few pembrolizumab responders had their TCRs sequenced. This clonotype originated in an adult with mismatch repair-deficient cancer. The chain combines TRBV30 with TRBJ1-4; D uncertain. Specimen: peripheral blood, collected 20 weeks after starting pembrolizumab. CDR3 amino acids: CAWSEARANEKLFF. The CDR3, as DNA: TGTGCCTGGAGTGAGGCAAGGGCTAATGAAAAACTGTTTTTT.